This T cell receptor beta chain was identified in a study of cytomegalovirus exposure and HLA in healthy donors. The CDR3 is made up of 21 amino acids. V dropped 2 bases and J dropped 3; count of bases not matched to a gene: 12. Germline-derived CDR1 and CDR2 are SGHVS and FNYEAQ. Remarks on this clone: Its antigen remains unknown.

Broader study findings: A few V segments could not be told apart, such as TRBV6-2 and TRBV6-3, and were left out. For most TCR beta V segments, an earlier analysis put the productive rate at about 87% or about 30% of the time.

The study ran its PCR with 60 Vbeta and 13 Jbeta primers. The assay was immunoSEQ multiplex PCR, and TCRdb's table has in-frame clones only and misses some. The sample spans about 200,000 clones; the ten largest clones claim roughly 1.1%. Specimen: PBMCs. This chain uses TRBV7-6 with TRBJ2-2, with TRBD2 identical over 16 bases. The sequence was collected from a girl under 10 years old in good health and CMV-seropositive. This CDR3 reads CASSLILGLAGGPWDTGELFF. For the CDR3, the DNA is TGTGCCAGCAGCTTAATCCTGGGACTAGCGGGAGGGCCCTGGGACACCGGGGAGCTGTTTTTT.